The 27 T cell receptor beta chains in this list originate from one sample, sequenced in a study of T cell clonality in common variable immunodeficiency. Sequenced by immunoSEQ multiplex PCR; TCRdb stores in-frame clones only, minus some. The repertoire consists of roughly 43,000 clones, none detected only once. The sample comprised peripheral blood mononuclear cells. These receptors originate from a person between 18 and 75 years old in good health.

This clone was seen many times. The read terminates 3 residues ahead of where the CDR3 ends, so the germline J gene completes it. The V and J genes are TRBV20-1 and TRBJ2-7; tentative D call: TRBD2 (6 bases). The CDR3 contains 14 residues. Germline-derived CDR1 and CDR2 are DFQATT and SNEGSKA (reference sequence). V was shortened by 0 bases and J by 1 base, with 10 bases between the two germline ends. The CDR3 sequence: CSARDYRGSYEQYF. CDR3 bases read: TGCAGTGCTAGAGATTACCGGGGGTCCTACGAG.

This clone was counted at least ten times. The covered CDR3 bases are TGTGCCAGCAGAGCCCCCAGGCTTCGGACTGAA. It yields the protein CASRAPRLRTE. The whole CDR3 sequence is CASRAPRLRTEAFF. This chain joins TRBV2 and TRBJ1-1, with D unclear. With the read ending 3 residues before the CDR3 end, the germline J gene is used to fill in that end. Germline V lookup: CDR1 SNHLY, CDR2 FYNNEI. V lost 6 bases, J lost 5 bases, and 16 bases lay in between. CDR3 size: 14 residues.

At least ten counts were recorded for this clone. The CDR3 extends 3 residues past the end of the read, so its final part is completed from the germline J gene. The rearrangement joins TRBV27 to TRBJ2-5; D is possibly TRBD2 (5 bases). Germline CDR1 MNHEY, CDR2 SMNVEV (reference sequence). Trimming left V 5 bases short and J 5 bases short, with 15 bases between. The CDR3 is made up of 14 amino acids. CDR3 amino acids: CASSATRRLETQYF. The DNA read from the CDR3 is TGTGCCAGCAGTGCCACTAGACGGTTGGAGACC.

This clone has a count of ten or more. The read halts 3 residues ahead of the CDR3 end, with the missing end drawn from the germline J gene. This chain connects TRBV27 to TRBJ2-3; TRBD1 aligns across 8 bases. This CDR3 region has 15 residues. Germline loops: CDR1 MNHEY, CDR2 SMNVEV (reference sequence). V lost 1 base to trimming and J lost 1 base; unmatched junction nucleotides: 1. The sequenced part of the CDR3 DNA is TGTGCCAGCAGTTTATTGGGACAGGGCACAGATACG. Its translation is CASSLLGQGTDT. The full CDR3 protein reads CASSLLGQGTDTQYF.

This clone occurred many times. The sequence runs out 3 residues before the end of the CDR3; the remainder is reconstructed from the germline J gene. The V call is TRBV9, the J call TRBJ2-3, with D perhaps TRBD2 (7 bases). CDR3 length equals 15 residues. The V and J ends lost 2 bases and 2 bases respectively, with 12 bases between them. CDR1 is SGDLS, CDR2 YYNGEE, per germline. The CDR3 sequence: CASSVRGGVTDTQYF. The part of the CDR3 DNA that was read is TGTGCCAGCAGCGTGAGGGGGGGTGTCACAGATACG. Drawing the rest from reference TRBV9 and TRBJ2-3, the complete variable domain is DSGVTQTPKHLITATGQRVTLRCSPRSGDLSVYWYQQSLDQGLQFLIQYYNGEERAKGNILERFSAQQFPDLHSELNLSSLELGDSALYFCASSVRGGVTDTQYFGPGTRLTVL.

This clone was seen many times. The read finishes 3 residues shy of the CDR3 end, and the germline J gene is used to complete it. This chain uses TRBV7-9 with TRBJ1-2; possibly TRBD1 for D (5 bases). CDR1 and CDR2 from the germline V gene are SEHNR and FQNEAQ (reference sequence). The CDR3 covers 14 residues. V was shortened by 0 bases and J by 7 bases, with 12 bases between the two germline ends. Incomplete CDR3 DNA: TGTGCCAGCAGCTTAGCCCAGGGATCAGTTGGC. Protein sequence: CASSLAQGSVG. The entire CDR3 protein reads CASSLAQGSVGYTF.

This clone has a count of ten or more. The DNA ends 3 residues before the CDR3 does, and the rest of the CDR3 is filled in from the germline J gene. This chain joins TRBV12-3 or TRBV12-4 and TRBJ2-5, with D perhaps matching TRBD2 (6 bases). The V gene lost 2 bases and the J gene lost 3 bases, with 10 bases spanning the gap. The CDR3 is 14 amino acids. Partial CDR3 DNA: TGTGCCAGCAGTTTAAGTTCGGGGGAAGAGACC. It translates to CASSLSSGEET. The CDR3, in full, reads CASSLSSGEETQYF.

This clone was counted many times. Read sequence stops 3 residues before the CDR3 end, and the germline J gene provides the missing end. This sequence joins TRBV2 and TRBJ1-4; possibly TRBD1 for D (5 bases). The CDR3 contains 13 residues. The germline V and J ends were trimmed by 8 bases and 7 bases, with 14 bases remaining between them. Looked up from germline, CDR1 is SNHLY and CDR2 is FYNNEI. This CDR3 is CASLPGGVEKLFF. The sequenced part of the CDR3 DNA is TGTGCCAGCCTCCCCGGGGGAGTTGAAAAA. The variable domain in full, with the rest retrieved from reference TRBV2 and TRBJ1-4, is EPEVTQTPSHQVTQMGQEVILRCVPISNHLYFYWYRQILGQKVEFLVSFYNNEISEKSEIFDDQFSVERPDGSNFTLKIRSTKLEDSAMYFCASLPGGVEKLFFGSGTQLSVL.

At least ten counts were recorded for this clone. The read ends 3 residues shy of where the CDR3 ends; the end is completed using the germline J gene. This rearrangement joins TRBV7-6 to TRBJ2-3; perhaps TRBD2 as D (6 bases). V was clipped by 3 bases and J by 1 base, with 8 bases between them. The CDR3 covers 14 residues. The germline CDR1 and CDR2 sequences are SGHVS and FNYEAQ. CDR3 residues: CASSLGGRTDTQYF. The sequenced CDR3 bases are TGTGCCAGCAGCTTGGGGGGTCGCACAGATACG.

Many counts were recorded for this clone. The sequenced CDR3 bases are TGTGCCAGCACCATGAGTCTGGGGGACATGAACACTGAA. Protein product: CASTMSLGDMNTE. The CDR3 as a whole reads CASTMSLGDMNTEAFF. The J gene is TRBJ1-1, the V gene TRBV28; TRBD1 might be the D (6 bases). The read ends 3 residues shy of where the CDR3 ends; the end is completed using the germline J gene. The germline V gene encodes CDR1 MDHEN and CDR2 SYDVKM. CDR3 length equals 16 residues. Trimming pared 7 bases from V and 0 bases from J, leaving 18 bases between.

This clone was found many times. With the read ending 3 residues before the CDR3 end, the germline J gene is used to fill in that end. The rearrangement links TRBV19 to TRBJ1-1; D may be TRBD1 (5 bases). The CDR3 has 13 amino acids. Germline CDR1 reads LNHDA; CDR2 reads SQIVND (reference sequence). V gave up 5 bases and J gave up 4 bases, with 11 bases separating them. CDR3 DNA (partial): TGTGCCAGTAGTCCAGGGATTGGCACTGAA. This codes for CASSPGIGTE. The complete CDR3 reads CASSPGIGTEAFF. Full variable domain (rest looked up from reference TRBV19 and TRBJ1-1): DGGITQSPKYLFRKEGQNVTLSCEQNLNHDAMYWYRQDPGQGLRLIYYSQIVNDFQKGDIAEGYSVSREKKESFPLTVTSAQKNPTAFYLCASSPGIGTEAFFGQGTRLTVV.

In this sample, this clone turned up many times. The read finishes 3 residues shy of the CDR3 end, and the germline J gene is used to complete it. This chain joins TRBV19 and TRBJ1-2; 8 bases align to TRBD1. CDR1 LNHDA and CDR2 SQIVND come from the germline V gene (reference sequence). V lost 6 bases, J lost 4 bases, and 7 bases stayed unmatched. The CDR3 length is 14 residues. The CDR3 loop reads CASRVDRGGYGYTF. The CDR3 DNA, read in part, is TGTGCCAGTAGAGTAGACAGGGGAGGCTATGGC.

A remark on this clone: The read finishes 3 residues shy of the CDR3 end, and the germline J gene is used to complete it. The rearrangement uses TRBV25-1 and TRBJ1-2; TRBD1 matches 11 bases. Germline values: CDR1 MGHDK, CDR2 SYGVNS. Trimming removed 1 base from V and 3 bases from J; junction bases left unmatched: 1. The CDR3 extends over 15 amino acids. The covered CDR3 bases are TGTGCCAGCAGTGAATGGACAGGGGGCGACTATGGC. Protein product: CASSEWTGGDYG. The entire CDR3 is CASSEWTGGDYGYTF.

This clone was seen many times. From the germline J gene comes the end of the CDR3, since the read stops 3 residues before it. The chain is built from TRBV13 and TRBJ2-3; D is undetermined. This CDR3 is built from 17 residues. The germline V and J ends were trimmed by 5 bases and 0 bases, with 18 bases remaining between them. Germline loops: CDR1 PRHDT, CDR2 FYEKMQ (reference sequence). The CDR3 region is CASSATRSHVSTDTQYF. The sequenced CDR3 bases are TGTGCCAGCAGCGCCACCCGGTCCCATGTTAGCACAGATACG.

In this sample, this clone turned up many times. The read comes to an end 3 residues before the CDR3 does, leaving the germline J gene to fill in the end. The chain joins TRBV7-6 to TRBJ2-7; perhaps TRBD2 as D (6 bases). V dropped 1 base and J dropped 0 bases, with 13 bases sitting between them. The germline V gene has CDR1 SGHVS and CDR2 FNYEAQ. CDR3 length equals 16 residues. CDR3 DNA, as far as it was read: TGTGCCAGCAGCTTAGGTTTCCGGGGGAGCTCCTACGAG. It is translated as CASSLGFRGSSYE. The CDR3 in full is CASSLGFRGSSYEQYF. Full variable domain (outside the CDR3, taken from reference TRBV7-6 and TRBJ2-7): GAGVSQSPRYKVTKRGQDVALRCDPISGHVSLYWYRQALGQGPEFLTYFNYEAQQDKSGLPNDRFSAERPEGSISTLTIQRTEQRDSAMYRCASSLGFRGSSYEQYFGPGTRLTVT.

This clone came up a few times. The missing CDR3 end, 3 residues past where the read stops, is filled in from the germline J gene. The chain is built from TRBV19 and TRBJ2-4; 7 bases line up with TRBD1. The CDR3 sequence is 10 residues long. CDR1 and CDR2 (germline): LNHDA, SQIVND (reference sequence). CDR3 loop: CASGAGGQYF. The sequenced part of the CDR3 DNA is TGTGCCAGTGGGGCAGGGGGT.

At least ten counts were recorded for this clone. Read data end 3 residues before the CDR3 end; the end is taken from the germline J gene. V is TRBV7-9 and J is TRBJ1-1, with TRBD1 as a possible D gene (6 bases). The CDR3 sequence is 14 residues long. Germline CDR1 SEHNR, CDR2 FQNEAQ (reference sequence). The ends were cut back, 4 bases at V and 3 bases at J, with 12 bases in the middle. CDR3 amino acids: CASSSGDWDTEAFF. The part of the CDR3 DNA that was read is TGTGCCAGCAGCTCAGGGGATTGGGACACTGAA.

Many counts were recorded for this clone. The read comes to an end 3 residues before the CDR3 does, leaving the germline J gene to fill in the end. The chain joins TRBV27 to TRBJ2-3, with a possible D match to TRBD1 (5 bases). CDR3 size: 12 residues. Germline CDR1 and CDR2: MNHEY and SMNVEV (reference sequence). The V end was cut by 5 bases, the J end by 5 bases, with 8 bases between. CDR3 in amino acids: CASSLRGDTQYF. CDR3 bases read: TGTGCCAGCAGTCTAAGGGGAGATACG.

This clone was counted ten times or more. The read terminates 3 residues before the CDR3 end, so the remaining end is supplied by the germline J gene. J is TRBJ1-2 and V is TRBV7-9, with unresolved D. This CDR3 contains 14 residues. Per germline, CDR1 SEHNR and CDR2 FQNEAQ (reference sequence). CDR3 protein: CASSPTGEMPGYTF. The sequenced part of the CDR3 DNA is TGTGCCAGCAGTCCCACCGGGGAAATGCCCGGC.

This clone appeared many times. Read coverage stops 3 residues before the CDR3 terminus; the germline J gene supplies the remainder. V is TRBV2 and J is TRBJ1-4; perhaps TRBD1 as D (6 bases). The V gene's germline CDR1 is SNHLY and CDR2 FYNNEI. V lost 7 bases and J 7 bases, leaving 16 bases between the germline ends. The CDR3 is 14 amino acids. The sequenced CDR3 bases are TGTGCCAGCACCGAGGGGGTTTTCGGTGAAAAA. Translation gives CASTEGVFGEK. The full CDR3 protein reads CASTEGVFGEKLFF.

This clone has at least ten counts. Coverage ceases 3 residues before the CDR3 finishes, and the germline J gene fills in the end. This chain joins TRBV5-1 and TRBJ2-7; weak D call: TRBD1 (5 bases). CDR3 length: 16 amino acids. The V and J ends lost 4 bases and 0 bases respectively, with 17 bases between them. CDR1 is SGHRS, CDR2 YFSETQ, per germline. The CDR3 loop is CASSAQPGHRSYEQYF. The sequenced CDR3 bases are TGCGCCAGCAGCGCCCAGCCTGGACATCGCTCCTACGAG. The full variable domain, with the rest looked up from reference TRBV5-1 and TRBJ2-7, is KAGVTQTPRYLIKTRGQQVTLSCSPISGHRSVSWYQQTPGQGLQFLFEYFSETQRNKGNFPGRFSGRQFSNSRSEMNVSTLELGDSALYLCASSAQPGHRSYEQYFGPGTRLTVT.

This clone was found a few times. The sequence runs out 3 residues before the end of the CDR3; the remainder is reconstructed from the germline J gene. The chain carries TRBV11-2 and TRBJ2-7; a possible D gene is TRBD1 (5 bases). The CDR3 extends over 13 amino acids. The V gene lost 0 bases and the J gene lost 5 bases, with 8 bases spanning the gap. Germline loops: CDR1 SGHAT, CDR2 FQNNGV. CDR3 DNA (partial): TGTGCCAGCAGCTTAGAAGGGGAAGACGAG. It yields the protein CASSLEGEDE. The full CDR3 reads CASSLEGEDEQYF.

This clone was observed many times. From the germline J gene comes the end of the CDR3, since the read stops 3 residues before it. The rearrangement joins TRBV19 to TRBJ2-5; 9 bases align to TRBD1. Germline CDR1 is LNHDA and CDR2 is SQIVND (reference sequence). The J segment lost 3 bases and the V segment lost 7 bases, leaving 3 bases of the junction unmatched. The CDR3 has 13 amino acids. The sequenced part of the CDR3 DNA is TGTGCCAGTATGGACAGGGGTGAAGAGACC. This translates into CASMDRGEET. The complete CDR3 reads CASMDRGEETQYF. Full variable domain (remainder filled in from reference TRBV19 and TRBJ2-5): DGGITQSPKYLFRKEGQNVTLSCEQNLNHDAMYWYRQDPGQGLRLIYYSQIVNDFQKGDIAEGYSVSREKKESFPLTVTSAQKNPTAFYLCASMDRGEETQYFGPGTRLLVL.

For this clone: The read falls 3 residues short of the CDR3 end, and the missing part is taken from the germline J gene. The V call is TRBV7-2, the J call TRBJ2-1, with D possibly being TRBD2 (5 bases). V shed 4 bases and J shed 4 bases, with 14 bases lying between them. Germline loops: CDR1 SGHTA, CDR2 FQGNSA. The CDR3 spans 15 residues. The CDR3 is CASSSSAGLYNEQFF. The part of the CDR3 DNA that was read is TGTGCCAGCAGCTCCTCGGCGGGTCTTTACAATGAG.

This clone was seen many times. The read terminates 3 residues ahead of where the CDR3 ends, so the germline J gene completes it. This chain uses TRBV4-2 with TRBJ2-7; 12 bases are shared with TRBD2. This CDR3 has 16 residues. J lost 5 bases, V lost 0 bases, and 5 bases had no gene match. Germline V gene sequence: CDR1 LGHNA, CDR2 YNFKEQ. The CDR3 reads CASSQESSGGVDEQYF. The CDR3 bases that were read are TGTGCCAGCAGCCAAGAATCTAGCGGGGGGGTGGACGAG.

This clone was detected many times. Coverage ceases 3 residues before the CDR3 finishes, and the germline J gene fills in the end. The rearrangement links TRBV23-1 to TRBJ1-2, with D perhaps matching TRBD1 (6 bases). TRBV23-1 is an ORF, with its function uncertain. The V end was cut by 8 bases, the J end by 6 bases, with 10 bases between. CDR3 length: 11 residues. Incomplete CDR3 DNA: TGCGCCAGCCGGACAGTTAATGGC. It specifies CASRTVNG. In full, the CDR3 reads CASRTVNGYTF.

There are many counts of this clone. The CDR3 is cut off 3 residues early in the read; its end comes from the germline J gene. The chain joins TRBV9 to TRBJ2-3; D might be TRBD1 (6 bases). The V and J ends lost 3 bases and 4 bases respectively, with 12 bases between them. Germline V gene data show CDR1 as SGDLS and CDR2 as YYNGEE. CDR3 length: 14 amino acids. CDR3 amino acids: CASSEGDRSDTQYF. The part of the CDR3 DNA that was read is TGTGCCAGCAGCGAGGGGGACCGGTCAGATACG.